This passage covers 5 T cell receptor beta chains from one sample sequenced in a study of cytomegalovirus exposure and HLA in healthy donors. PCR involved 60 Vbeta and 13 Jbeta primers. Profiling relied on immunoSEQ multiplex PCR, and the TCRdb table lists in-frame clones only, not all of them. The sample yields about 130,000 clones, 78% seen once. The sequenced material came from PBMCs. The receptors originated from a man aged 25 to 40 in good health and CMV-seropositive.

J is TRBJ2-7 and V is TRBV10-3; D not resolved. This CDR3 comprises 13 residues. Trimming took off 3 bases at V and 3 bases at J, with 9 bases between the two ends. CDR1 is ENHRY, CDR2 SYGVKD, per germline. CDR3 sequence (DNA): TGTGCCATCAGTGACGATAACTACTACGAGCAGTACTTC. This gives the protein CAISDDNYYEQYF.

The chain carries TRBV7-2 and TRBJ2-7, with 8 bases lining up with TRBD1. The CDR3 length is 14 residues. After removal of 5 bases from V and 2 bases from J, the junction contained 5 bases not matched to a gene. Germline V lookup: CDR1 SGHTA, CDR2 FQGNSA. CDR3 loop: CASSARQGTYEQYF. CDR3 sequence (DNA): TGTGCCAGCAGCGCCCGACAGGGGACCTACGAGCAGTACTTC.

The chain uses TRBV15 and TRBJ2-5, with TRBD2 matching 13 bases. The J call may be faulty, since TRBJ2-7 better matches the DNA end. CDR1 LNHNV and CDR2 YYDKDF come from the germline V gene (reference sequence). This CDR3 is built from 15 residues. The CDR3 sequence is CATSRTTSGRYEQYF. The DNA for the CDR3 is TGTGCCACCAGCAGGACGACTAGCGGGAGGTACGAGCAGTACTTC.

The V call is TRBV5-1, the J call TRBJ2-2; D gene uncertain. The V gene lost 4 bases and the J gene lost 6 bases, with 19 bases spanning the gap. The CDR3 is made up of 16 amino acids. The germline CDR1 and CDR2 sequences are SGHRS and YFSETQ. CDR3 region: CASSTGHLGSPGELFF. CDR3 in DNA: TGCGCCAGCAGCACCGGTCACCTAGGTTCCCCCGGGGAGCTGTTTTTT. Filled out from reference TRBV5-1 and TRBJ2-2, the complete variable domain reads KAGVTQTPRYLIKTRGQQVTLSCSPISGHRSVSWYQQTPGQGLQFLFEYFSETQRNKGNFPGRFSGRQFSNSRSEMNVSTLELGDSALYLCASSTGHLGSPGELFFGEGSRLTVL.

This rearrangement joins TRBV20-1 to TRBJ1-1; 7 nucleotides line up with TRBD1. This CDR3 has 11 residues. Germline trimming cut 8 bases from V and 3 bases from J; bases unmatched to any gene: 3. Germline CDR1 is DFQATT and CDR2 is SNEGSKA (reference sequence). The CDR3 region is CSTRGDTEAFF. CDR3 bases: TGCAGTACCAGGGGGGACACTGAAGCTTTCTTT.